What follows are 32 T cell receptor beta chains derived from one specimen sequenced in a study of blood T cells in healthy people across ages. The authors ran a second PCR of roughly 6 to 12 cycles using a sample-barcoded 5' primer and a J-beta primer mix. TCRdb processed the 5' RACE reads anew with MiXCR; each CDR3 protein has one entry. The sample has about 1.5 million distinct CDR3 sequences; 35% to 45% are singletons. Sequencing used blood. All receptors derive from a woman aged 18-35 years in good health.

This chain links TRBV12-3 or TRBV12-4 with TRBJ1-1; possible D gene TRBD1, 6 bases. The CDR3 contains 13 residues. V was clipped by 1 base and J by 10 bases, with 13 bases between them. CDR3 coding DNA: TGTGCCAGCAGTTTAGGAGTAAGGGGGGGAGCTTTCTTT. This translates into CASSLGVRGGAFF.

The chain employs TRBV20-1 and TRBJ2-3; 7 positions match TRBD1. The V gene's germline CDR1 is DFQATT and CDR2 SNEGSKA (reference sequence). This CDR3 region has 15 residues. With V trimmed by 1 base and J by 2 bases, 6 bases remained unmatched. CDR3 sequence reads: CSARAQGILTDTQYF. The CDR3 nucleotides read TGCAGTGCTAGAGCACAGGGGATTCTCACAGATACGCAGTATTTT.

This clonotype has a handful of counts. The V call is TRBV20-1, the J call TRBJ1-2; TRBD1 matches 7 bases. This CDR3 is built from 13 residues. Germline CDR1 DFQATT, CDR2 SNEGSKA (reference sequence). The CDR3 is CSTLRGRGYGYTF. CDR3 sequence (DNA): TGCAGCACCTTAAGGGGGCGAGGCTATGGCTACACCTTC.

This clonotype was counted only a few times. The CDR3 DNA follows: TGTGCCAGCGCTCAGGGGGCTGTACAGTATTTT. This sequence encodes CASAQGAVQYF. V and J are TRBV14 and TRBJ2-3, with 8 bases identical to TRBD1. This CDR3 has 11 amino acids. Germline V CDR1 and CDR2: SGHDN, FVKESK. Trimming removed 8 bases from V and 12 bases from J; junction bases left unmatched: 7.

This sequence joins TRBV12-3 or TRBV12-4 and TRBJ2-7, with D possibly TRBD1 on 5 matching bases. The CDR3 has 17 amino acids. Trimming took 2 bases from V and 2 from J, leaving 19 bases between them. This chain's CDR3 is CASSLPRQGPATYEQYF. DNA of the CDR3: TGTGCCAGCAGTTTACCGCGCCAGGGCCCAGCTACCTACGAGCAGTACTTC.

The genes are TRBV4-1 and TRBJ2-1, with D maybe TRBD2 (6 bases). Germline V lookup: CDR1 MGHRA, CDR2 YSYEKL. V shed 1 base and J shed 5 bases, with 12 bases lying between them. There are 15 residues in the CDR3. The CDR3 here is CASSQVASADNEQFF. The CDR3 nucleotides read TGCGCCAGCAGCCAAGTGGCTAGCGCAGACAATGAGCAGTTCTTC.

V usage is TRBV4-3 and J usage is TRBJ1-1, with unresolved D. This CDR3 has 14 residues. V was trimmed by 3 bases and J by 1 base, leaving 9 bases between them. Per the germline V gene, CDR1 is LGHNA and CDR2 is YSLEER. The DNA for the CDR3 is TGCGCCAGCAGCCATCAACAGAGGAACACTGAAGCTTTCTTT. This gives the protein CASSHQQRNTEAFF.

The J gene is TRBJ1-4, the V gene TRBV10-3, with D uncertain. This CDR3 is built from 14 residues. V was pared by 2 bases and J by 1 base, with 5 bases between. Germline V gene data show CDR1 as ENHRY and CDR2 as SYGVKD. In nucleotides, the CDR3 is TGTGCCATCAGTGAGAGCGGAACTAATGAAAAACTGTTTTTT. It yields the protein CAISESGTNEKLFF.

This chain's CDR3 is CAWSGHWVHTDTQYF. The CDR3 DNA reads TGTGCCTGGAGTGGCCACTGGGTCCACACAGATACGCAGTATTTT. The chain couples TRBV30 to TRBJ2-3; D is unresolved. The V gene lost 1 base and the J gene lost 2 bases, with 13 bases spanning the gap. Per germline, CDR1 GTSNPN and CDR2 SVGIG (reference sequence). The CDR3 spans 15 residues.

The chain recombines TRBV4-3 with TRBJ2-3; D is undetermined. Germline V CDR1 and CDR2: LGHNA, YSLEER. V lost 0 bases and J 4 bases, leaving 8 bases between the germline ends. This CDR3 has 14 residues. As DNA, the CDR3 is TGCGCCAGCAGCCAAGATAGCCTAGCAGATACGCAGTATTTT. Amino acids: CASSQDSLADTQYF.

Note on this clonotype: Given a much more abundant clone one base away, this may be a read error. The chain carries TRBV28 and TRBJ2-1; D gene uncertain. CDR3 size: 11 residues. Germline V CDR1 and CDR2: MDHEN, SYDVKM. This CDR3 is CASSTNKEQFF. In DNA, the CDR3 is TGTGCCAGCAGTACGAACAAGGAGCAGTTCTTC. Full variable domain (rest looked up from reference TRBV28 and TRBJ2-1): DVKVTQSSRYLVKRTGEKVFLECVQDMDHENMFWYRQDPGLGLRLIYFSYDVKMKEKGDIPEGYSVSREKKERFSLILESASTNQTSMYLCASSTNKEQFFGPGTRLTVL.

As for this clonotype: This may come from a read error, since a much larger clone is one base off. This chain links TRBV12-3 or TRBV12-4 with TRBJ2-7; D assignment may be TRBD1 or TRBD2 (5 bases each). This CDR3 is built from 14 residues. V lost 7 bases and J lost 7, with 20 bases in between. CDR3 in DNA: TGTGCCAGCACCAGGGAGAACTCCTACAATGAGCAGTACTTC. Translating gives CASTRENSYNEQYF.

This clonotype has only a few counts. V usage is TRBV27 and J usage is TRBJ2-5, with D perhaps TRBD2 (5 bases). V lost 5 bases, J lost 2 bases, and 12 bases lay in between. The CDR3 has 14 residues. The germline V gene encodes CDR1 MNHEY and CDR2 SMNVEV (reference sequence). CDR3 amino acids: CASSDRDNQETQYF. CDR3 bases: TGTGCCAGCAGTGACCGGGATAATCAAGAGACCCAGTACTTC.

The chain employs TRBV28 and TRBJ1-5; weak D call: TRBD1 (5 bases). Germline V CDR1 and CDR2: MDHEN, SYDVKM. The CDR3 runs to 16 residues. V dropped 2 bases and J dropped 6 bases, with 17 bases sitting between them. Here the CDR3 reads CASSLLYGFGGQPQHF. The CDR3 DNA is TGTGCCAGCAGTTTACTCTATGGTTTCGGGGGTCAGCCCCAGCATTTT.

The V call is TRBV20-1, the J call TRBJ2-3; 7 bases agree with TRBD2. CDR1 DFQATT and CDR2 SNEGSKA come from the germline V gene (reference sequence). J was trimmed by 2 bases and V by 2 bases; bases with no gene match: 7. The CDR3 length is 15 residues. The chain's CDR3 is CSARTLAAYTDTQYF. The CDR3 DNA reads as TGCAGTGCTAGAACCCTAGCGGCGTACACAGATACGCAGTATTTT.

This clonotype was observed a few times. The genes are TRBV7-6 and TRBJ1-4; D possibly corresponds to TRBD1 (5 bases). CDR1 is SGHVS, CDR2 FNYEAQ, per germline. V was clipped by 1 base and J by 7 bases, with 13 bases between them. This CDR3 has 15 amino acids. CDR3 nucleotides: TGTGCCAGCAGCTTAGGAGGGGTCGGGCGTGAAAAACTGTTTTTT. Its translation: CASSLGGVGREKLFF. The whole variable domain, remainder taken from reference TRBV7-6 and TRBJ1-4, is GAGVSQSPRYKVTKRGQDVALRCDPISGHVSLYWYRQALGQGPEFLTYFNYEAQQDKSGLPNDRFSAERPEGSISTLTIQRTEQRDSAMYRCASSLGGVGREKLFFGSGTQLSVL.

In this sample, this clonotype turned up a few times. The chain employs TRBV7-2 and TRBJ2-1, with 8 positions matching TRBD2. CDR3 length: 16 residues. Germline V gives CDR1 SGHTA, CDR2 FQGNSA. V lost 0 bases to trimming and J lost 6 bases; unmatched junction nucleotides: 7. For the CDR3, the DNA is TGTGCCAGCAGCTTAGCCGGGGGGGCTTTTCCCAATGAGCAGTTCTTC. Protein sequence: CASSLAGGAFPNEQFF.

V gene TRBV18 combines with J gene TRBJ1-1, with 11 bases identical to TRBD1. Looked up from germline, CDR1 is KGHSH and CDR2 is LQKENI. The CDR3 has 16 residues. With V trimmed by 7 bases and J by 0 bases, 7 bases remained unmatched. CDR3 loop: CASLLDRGQVNTEAFF. The DNA for the CDR3 is TGTGCCAGCTTACTGGACAGGGGGCAGGTGAACACTGAAGCTTTCTTT.

This chain's CDR3 is CASSQGQYRDYTDTQYF. The DNA for the CDR3 is TGCGCCAGCAGCCAGGGGCAATATCGGGACTACACAGATACGCAGTATTTT. The genes are TRBV4-3 and TRBJ2-3; 7 bases are a match to TRBD2. V was pared by 3 bases and J by 2 bases, with 11 bases of the junction left unmatched. In germline, CDR1 is LGHNA, CDR2 YSLEER. The CDR3 has 17 amino acids.

In its sample, this clonotype was seen a few times. The chain employs TRBV4-3 and TRBJ1-2, with D tentatively TRBD1 (6 bases). The CDR3 length is 16 residues. Trimming removed 0 bases from V and 5 bases from J, with 16 bases in between. CDR1 and CDR2 (germline): LGHNA, YSLEER. The CDR3 sequence is CASSQDRNRAGYGYTF. The CDR3 DNA reads as TGCGCCAGCAGCCAAGATCGTAACAGGGCAGGATATGGCTACACCTTC.

This clonotype occurred a few times. This chain joins TRBV20-1 and TRBJ1-1; D gene uncertain. The CDR3 is 12 amino acids. Trimming removed 3 bases at V and 5 bases at J, with 10 bases between. The germline gives CDR1 DFQATT, CDR2 SNEGSKA (reference sequence). The CDR3 nucleotides are TGCAGTGCTAGCCCCGTTGGTACTGAAGCTTTCTTT. It encodes CSASPVGTEAFF.

The chain is built from TRBV4-3 and TRBJ2-2; possibly TRBD1 for D (5 bases). Germline CDR1 is LGHNA and CDR2 is YSLEER. The V end was cut by 1 base, the J end by 6 bases, with 12 bases between. This CDR3 is 15 amino acids long. Here the CDR3 reads CASSQVGPGSGELFF. The CDR3 nucleotides read TGCGCCAGCAGCCAAGTCGGGCCAGGGTCCGGGGAGCTGTTTTTT.

This clonotype was counted between two and nine times. V usage is TRBV7-9 and J usage is TRBJ2-1; 9 bases match TRBD1. CDR3 size: 15 residues. The V gene end was trimmed by 4 bases and the J gene end by 5 bases; junction bases not matched to a gene: 6. Per the germline V gene, CDR1 is SEHNR and CDR2 is FQNEAQ (reference sequence). The CDR3 loop is CASSSYGTGNNEQFF. For the CDR3, the DNA is TGTGCCAGCAGCTCTTACGGGACAGGGAACAATGAGCAGTTCTTC.

J is TRBJ2-1 and V is TRBV11-2; TRBD2 aligns across 13 bases. This CDR3 region has 16 residues. V was pared by 5 bases and J by 7 bases, with 8 bases of the junction left unmatched. Germline V gives CDR1 SGHAT, CDR2 FQNNGV. In DNA form, the CDR3 reads TGTGCCAGCAGCCCGACGCAACTAGCGGGAGGGAATGAGCAGTTCTTC. The encoded protein is CASSPTQLAGGNEQFF.

The chain joins TRBV6-5 to TRBJ2-7; maybe TRBD1 (7 bases). Germline assignment: CDR1 MNHEY and CDR2 SVGAGI. Trimming removed 6 bases from V and 2 bases from J, with 14 bases in between. The CDR3 is made up of 14 amino acids. The CDR3 loop reads CASSAAGQTYEQYF. CDR3 DNA sequence: TGTGCCAGCAGCGCCGCGGGACAGACCTACGAGCAGTACTTC.

This chain joins TRBV12-3 or TRBV12-4 and TRBJ2-1; TRBD2 agrees at 11 bases. V was clipped by 8 bases and J by 7 bases; unmatched bases: 10. This CDR3 region has 15 residues. The chain's CDR3 is CASRFSLAGVNEQFF. CDR3 bases: TGTGCCAGCCGCTTCTCACTAGCGGGGGTTAATGAGCAGTTCTTC.

The chain has TRBV29-1 and TRBJ2-7; TRBD1 agrees at 7 bases. Germline values: CDR1 SQVTM, CDR2 ANQGSEA. This CDR3 is built from 13 residues. Trimming took 2 bases from V and 0 from J; bases not matched to a gene: 1. CDR3 sequence reads: CSVEPGGSYEQYF. The DNA for the CDR3 is TGCAGCGTTGAACCAGGGGGCTCCTACGAGCAGTACTTC.

The chain uses TRBV7-9 and TRBJ2-5; D might be TRBD1 or TRBD2, each matching 6 bases. CDR1 and CDR2 (germline): SEHNR, FQNEAQ (reference sequence). Trimming removed 2 bases from V and 5 bases from J, with 15 bases in between. The CDR3 covers 15 residues. CDR3 residues: CASSLPGATAETQYF. In DNA form, the CDR3 reads TGTGCCAGCAGCTTACCGGGGGCGACAGCGGAGACCCAGTACTTC.

The CDR3 bases are TGTGCCAGCACCGAGGGCGGGGAAAGCACAGATACGCAGTATTTT. It is translated as CASTEGGESTDTQYF. The chain joins TRBV11-1 to TRBJ2-3; D may be TRBD2 (6 bases). The germline V and J ends were trimmed by 7 bases and 0 bases, with 14 bases remaining between them. The germline V gene has CDR1 SGHAT and CDR2 FQDESV (reference sequence). The CDR3 totals 15 residues.

The CDR3 coding sequence is TGCGCCAGCAGCCAAGGTTCCCGGGGAGGGACTGAAGCTTTCTTT. It is translated as CASSQGSRGGTEAFF. The gene calls are TRBV4-3 and TRBJ1-1; D gene unclear. The CDR3 extends over 15 amino acids. Germline V lookup: CDR1 LGHNA, CDR2 YSLEER. V lost 1 base and J 5 bases, leaving 14 bases between the germline ends.

This clonotype came up a few times. The chain combines TRBV25-1 with TRBJ1-2; perhaps TRBD1 as D (6 bases). This CDR3 is 17 amino acids long. Trimming took off 2 bases at V and 3 bases at J, with 19 bases between the two ends. Germline lookup yields CDR1 MGHDK and CDR2 SYGVNS. The CDR3 DNA is TGTGCCAGCAGTGAAGGGGGCAGAGGCAGGGAACACTATGGCTACACCTTC. It is translated as CASSEGGRGREHYGYTF.

The V gene is TRBV12-3 or TRBV12-4, the J gene TRBJ2-1, with 10 positions matching TRBD2. This CDR3 has 14 residues. Losses at the gene ends were 6 bases for V and 5 bases for J; bases not matched to a gene: 4. The CDR3 loop reads CASSWLAGDNEQFF. CDR3 DNA sequence: TGTGCCAGCAGCTGGCTAGCGGGGGACAATGAGCAGTTCTTC.